What follows is one TCR beta chain and its context. Clones were sequenced by immunoSEQ multiplex PCR, and TCRdb holds only the in-frame ones, with some missing. The sample consists of 65,000 to 75,000 clones, about 90% of them appearing once. This entry belongs to a study of control samples from healthy donors and cancer patients. V dropped 3 bases and J dropped 4 bases, with 10 bases sitting between them. The CDR3 loop spans 15 amino acids. Germline assignment: CDR1 MNHEY and CDR2 SVGAGI. The gene calls are TRBV6-5 and TRBJ1-6, with D unclear. The TCR was taken from a woman in her 50s in good health. Sequencing was carried out using blood. Here the CDR3 reads CASSYDHVYNSPLHF. The CDR3 region has the DNA TGTGCCAGCAGTTATGACCACGTGTATAATTCACCCCTCCACTTT.